This T cell receptor beta chain was found in a study of blood T cell repertoires in COVID-19. Study at large: Material from acute and convalescent COVID-19 was sourced from the United States, Italy and Spain.

V shed 0 bases and J shed 6 bases, with 9 bases lying between them. The CDR3 consists of 15 residues. The germline CDR1 and CDR2 sequences are LGHNA and YSLEER. Cohort allocation depended upon clinical history that participants reported. The method was immunoSEQ multiplex PCR; TCRdb's version includes in-frame clones alone and lacks a portion of them. Altogether 150,000 to 200,000 clones are present, roughly 90% being singletons, with the ten largest covering about 6.6%. The V call is TRBV4-3, the J call TRBJ1-6, with TRBD1 as a possible D gene (5 bases). Material for sequencing was PBMCs or T cells enriched from blood (not recorded which). This receptor was obtained from a woman in her forties or fifties who had recovered from COVID-19. The CDR3 bases are TGCGCCAGCAGCCAAGAGATAGGGGTTAATTCACCCCTCCACTTT. It is translated as CASSQEIGVNSPLHF.